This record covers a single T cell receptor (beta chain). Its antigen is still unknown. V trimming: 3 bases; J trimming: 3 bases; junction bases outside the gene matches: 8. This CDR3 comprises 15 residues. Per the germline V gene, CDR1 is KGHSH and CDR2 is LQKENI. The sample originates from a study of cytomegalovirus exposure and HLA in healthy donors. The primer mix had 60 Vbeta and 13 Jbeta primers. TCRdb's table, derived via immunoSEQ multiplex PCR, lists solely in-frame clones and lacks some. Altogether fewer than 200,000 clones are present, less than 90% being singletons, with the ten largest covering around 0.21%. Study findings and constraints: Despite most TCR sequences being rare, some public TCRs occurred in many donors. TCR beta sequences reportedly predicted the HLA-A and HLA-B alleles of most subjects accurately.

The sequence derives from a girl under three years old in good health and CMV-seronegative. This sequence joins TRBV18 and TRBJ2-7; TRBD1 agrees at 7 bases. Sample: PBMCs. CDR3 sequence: CASSPVQTGIYEQYF. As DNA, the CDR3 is TGTGCCAGCTCACCCGTGCAGACAGGGATCTACGAGCAGTACTTC.